This T cell receptor beta chain was captured by sequencing in a study of blood T cells in healthy people across ages. Study outcomes and limitations: The fall in TCR beta diversity per million T cells was roughly linear with age.

As regards this clonotype: Its antigen is currently unknown.

After removal of 6 bases from V and 0 bases from J, the junction contained 9 bases not matched to a gene. This CDR3 has 16 amino acids. A sample-barcoded 5' primer and a J-beta primer mix were used in a second PCR of roughly 7 to 11 cycles. One entry per CDR3 protein results from TCRdb running MiXCR on the 5' RACE reads. The sample records approximately 900,000 distinct CDR3 sequences, almost 30% being singletons. Ten milliliters of peripheral blood were drawn from each donor. This sample was shared with a second study, whose subject was T cells of mothers and their children.

What was sequenced was blood. This clonotype originated in a woman in her thirties or forties in good health. The chain couples TRBV12-3 or TRBV12-4 to TRBJ1-2, with TRBD1 matching 8 bases. The DNA for the CDR3 is TGTGCCAGCAGAACCTACAACAGGGGGACTAACTATGGCTACACCTTC. This translates into CASRTYNRGTNYGYTF.